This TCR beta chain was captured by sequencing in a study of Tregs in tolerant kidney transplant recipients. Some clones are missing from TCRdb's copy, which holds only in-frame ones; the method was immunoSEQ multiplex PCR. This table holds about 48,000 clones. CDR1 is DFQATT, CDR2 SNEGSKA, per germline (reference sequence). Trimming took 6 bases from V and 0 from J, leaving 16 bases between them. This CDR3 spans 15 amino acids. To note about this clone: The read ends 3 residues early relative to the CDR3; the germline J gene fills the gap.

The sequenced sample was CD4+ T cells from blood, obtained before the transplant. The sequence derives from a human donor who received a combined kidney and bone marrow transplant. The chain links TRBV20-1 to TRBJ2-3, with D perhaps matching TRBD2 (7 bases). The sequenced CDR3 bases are TGCAGTGCCGGGTGGGGGGGGCAGAGCACAGATACG. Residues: CSAGWGGQSTDT. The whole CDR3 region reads CSAGWGGQSTDTQYF.